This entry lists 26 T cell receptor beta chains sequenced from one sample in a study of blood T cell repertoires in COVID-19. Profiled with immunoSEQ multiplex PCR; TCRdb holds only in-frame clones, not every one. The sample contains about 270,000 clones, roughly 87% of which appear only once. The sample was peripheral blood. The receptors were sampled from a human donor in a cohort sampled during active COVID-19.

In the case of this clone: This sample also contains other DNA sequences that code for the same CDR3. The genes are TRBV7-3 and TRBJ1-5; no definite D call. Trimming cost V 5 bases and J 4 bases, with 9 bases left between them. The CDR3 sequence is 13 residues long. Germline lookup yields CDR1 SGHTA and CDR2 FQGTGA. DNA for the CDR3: TGTGCCAGCAGCCGTGGGAGAAATCAGCCCCAGCATTTT. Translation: CASSRGRNQPQHF.

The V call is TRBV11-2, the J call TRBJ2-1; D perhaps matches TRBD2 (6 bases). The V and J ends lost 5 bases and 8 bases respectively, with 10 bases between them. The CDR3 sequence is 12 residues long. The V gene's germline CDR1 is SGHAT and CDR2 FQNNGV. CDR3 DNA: TGTGCCAGCAGCCCGATAGCGGATGAGCAGTTCTTC. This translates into CASSPIADEQFF.

In DNA, the CDR3 is TGCAGCGTTGCCCGGGACACCTCGTTTTTTGGCTACACCTTC. Its protein product is CSVARDTSFFGYTF. The rearrangement uses TRBV29-1 and TRBJ1-2, with D possibly being TRBD1 (6 bases). The CDR3 contains 14 residues. V lost 4 bases and J lost 7, with 19 bases in between. Germline values: CDR1 SQVTM, CDR2 ANQGSEA. The entire variable domain, with the rest obtained from reference TRBV29-1 and TRBJ1-2, is as follows: SAVISQKPSRDICQRGTSLTIQCQVDSQVTMMFWYRQQPGQSLTLIATANQGSEATYESGFVIDKFPISRPNLTFSTLTVSNMSPEDSSIYLCSVARDTSFFGYTFGSGTRLTVV.

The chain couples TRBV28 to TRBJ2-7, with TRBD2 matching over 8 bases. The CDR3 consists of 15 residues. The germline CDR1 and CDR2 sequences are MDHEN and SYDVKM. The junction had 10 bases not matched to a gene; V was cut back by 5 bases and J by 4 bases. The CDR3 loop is CASSPHSGVGYEQYF. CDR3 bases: TGTGCCAGCAGTCCACATAGCGGGGTGGGTTACGAGCAGTACTTC.

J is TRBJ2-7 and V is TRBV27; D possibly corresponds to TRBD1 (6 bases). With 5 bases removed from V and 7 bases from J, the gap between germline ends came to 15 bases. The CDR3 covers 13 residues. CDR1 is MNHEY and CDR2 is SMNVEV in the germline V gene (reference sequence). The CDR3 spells CASSPHTGFEQYF. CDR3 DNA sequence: TGTGCCAGCAGTCCGCACACAGGGTTTGAGCAGTACTTC.

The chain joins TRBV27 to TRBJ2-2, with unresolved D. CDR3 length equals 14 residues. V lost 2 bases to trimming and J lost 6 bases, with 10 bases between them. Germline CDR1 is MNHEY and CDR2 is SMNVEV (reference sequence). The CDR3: CASSLRRLAGELFF. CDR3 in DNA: TGTGCCAGCAGTTTAAGGCGGCTAGCCGGGGAGCTGTTTTTT.

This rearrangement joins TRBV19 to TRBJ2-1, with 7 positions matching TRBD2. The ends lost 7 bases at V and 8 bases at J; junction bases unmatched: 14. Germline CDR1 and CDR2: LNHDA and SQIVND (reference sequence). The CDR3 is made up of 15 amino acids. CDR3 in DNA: TGTGCCAGTACCCTACGGGCGGGAGTAGGGGATGAGCAGTTCTTC. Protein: CASTLRAGVGDEQFF. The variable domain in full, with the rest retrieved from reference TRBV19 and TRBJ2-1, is DGGITQSPKYLFRKEGQNVTLSCEQNLNHDAMYWYRQDPGQGLRLIYYSQIVNDFQKGDIAEGYSVSREKKESFPLTVTSAQKNPTAFYLCASTLRAGVGDEQFFGPGTRLTVL.

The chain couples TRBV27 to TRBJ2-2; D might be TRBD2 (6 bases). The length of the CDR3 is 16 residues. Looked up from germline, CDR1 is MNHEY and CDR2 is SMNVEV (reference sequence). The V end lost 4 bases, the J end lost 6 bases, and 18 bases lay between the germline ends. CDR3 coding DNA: TGTGCCAGCAGTTGGCACCGTGGGAGGTACCCCGGGGAGCTGTTTTTT. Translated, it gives CASSWHRGRYPGELFF.

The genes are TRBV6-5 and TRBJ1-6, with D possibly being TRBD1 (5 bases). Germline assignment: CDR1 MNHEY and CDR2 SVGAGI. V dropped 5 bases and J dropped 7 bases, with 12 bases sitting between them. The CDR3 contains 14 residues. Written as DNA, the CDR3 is TGTGCCAGCAGTCCGACAGCGATGAATTCACCCCTCCACTTT. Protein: CASSPTAMNSPLHF.

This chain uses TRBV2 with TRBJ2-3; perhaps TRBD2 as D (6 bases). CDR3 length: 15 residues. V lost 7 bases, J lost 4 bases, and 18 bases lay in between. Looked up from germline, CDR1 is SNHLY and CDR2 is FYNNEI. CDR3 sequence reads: CASKREAITSDTQYF. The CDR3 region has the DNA TGTGCCAGCAAAAGGGAGGCCATAACTTCAGATACGCAGTATTTT.

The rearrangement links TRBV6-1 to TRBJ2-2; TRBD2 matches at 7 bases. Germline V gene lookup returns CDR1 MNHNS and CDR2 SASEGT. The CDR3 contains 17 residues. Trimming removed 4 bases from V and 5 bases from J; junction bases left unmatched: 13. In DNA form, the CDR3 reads TGTGCCAGCAGTGGGGGGGGTCGGGAGGTTTTAACCGGGGAGCTGTTTTTT. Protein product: CASSGGGREVLTGELFF.

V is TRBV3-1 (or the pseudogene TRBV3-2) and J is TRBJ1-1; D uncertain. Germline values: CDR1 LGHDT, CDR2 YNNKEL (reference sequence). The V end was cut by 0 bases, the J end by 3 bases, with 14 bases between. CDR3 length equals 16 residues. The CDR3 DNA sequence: TGTGCCAGCAGCCAAGAGACCCCCCGCGGGGACACTGAAGCTTTCTTT. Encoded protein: CASSQETPRGDTEAFF.

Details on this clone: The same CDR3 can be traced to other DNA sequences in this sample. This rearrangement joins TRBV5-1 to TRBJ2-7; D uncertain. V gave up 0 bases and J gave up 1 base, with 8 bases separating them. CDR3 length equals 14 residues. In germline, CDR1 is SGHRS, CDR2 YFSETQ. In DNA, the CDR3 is TGCGCCAGCAGCTTGGTGGCAGGATCCTACGAGCAGTACTTC. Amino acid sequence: CASSLVAGSYEQYF.

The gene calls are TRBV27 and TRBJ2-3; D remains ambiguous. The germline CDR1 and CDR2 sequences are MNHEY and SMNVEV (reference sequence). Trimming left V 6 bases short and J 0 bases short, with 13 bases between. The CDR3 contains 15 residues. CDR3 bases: TGTGCCAGCAGGTCAGGCAGTTCTAGCACAGATACGCAGTATTTT. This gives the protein CASRSGSSSTDTQYF.

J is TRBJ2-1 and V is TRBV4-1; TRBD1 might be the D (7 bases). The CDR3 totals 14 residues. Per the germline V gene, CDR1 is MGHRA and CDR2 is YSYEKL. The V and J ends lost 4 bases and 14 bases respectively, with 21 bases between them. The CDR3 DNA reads TGCGCCAGCAGCCTAGCGGCCAGGGGGGAAACAGAGTTCTTC. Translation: CASSLAARGETEFF.

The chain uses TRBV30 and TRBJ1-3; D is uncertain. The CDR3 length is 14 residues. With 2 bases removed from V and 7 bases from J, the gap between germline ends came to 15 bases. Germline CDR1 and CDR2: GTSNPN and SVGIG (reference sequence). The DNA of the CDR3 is TGTGCCTGGAGTCGGATAGCAAGTGGGAACACCATATATTTT. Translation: CAWSRIASGNTIYF.

CDR3 region: CASSRTELAGGDTQYF. As DNA, the CDR3 is TGTGCCAGCAGCCGAACTGAACTAGCGGGAGGGGATACGCAGTATTTT. The V and J genes are TRBV5-4 and TRBJ2-3; 13 bases line up with TRBD2. CDR1 SGHNT and CDR2 YYREEE come from the germline V gene (reference sequence). The J segment lost 6 bases and the V segment lost 4 bases, leaving 8 bases of the junction unmatched. The CDR3 loop spans 16 amino acids. Full variable domain (remainder filled in from reference TRBV5-4 and TRBJ2-3): ETGVTQSPTHLIKTRGQQVTLRCSSQSGHNTVSWYQQALGQGPQFIFQYYREEENGRGNFPPRFSGLQFPNYSSELNVNALELDDSALYLCASSRTELAGGDTQYFGPGTRLTVL.

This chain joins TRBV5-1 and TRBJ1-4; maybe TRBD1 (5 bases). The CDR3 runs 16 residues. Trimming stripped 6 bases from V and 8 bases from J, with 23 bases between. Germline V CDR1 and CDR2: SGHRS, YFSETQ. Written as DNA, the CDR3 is TGCGCCAGCACTGTGGCTAGGGGCCGAGGAAGGGAAAAACTGTTTTTT. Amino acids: CASTVARGRGREKLFF.

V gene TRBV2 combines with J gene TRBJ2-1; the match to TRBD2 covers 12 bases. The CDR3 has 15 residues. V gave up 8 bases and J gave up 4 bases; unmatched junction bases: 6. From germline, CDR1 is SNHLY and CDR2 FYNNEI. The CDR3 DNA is TGTGCCAGCCAGCGACTAGCGGGAGTGTACAATGAGCAGTTCTTC. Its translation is CASQRLAGVYNEQFF.

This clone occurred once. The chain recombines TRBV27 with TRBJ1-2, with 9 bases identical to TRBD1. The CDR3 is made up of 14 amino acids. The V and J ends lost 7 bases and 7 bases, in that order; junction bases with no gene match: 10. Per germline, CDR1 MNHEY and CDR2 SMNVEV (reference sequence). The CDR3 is CASTPNRGQGGYTF. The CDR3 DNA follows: TGTGCCAGCACCCCTAACAGGGGGCAAGGTGGCTACACCTTC.

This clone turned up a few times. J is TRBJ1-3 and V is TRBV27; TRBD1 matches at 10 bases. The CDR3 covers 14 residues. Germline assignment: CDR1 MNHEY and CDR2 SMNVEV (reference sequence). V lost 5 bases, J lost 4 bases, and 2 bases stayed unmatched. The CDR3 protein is CASSPDRGGNTIYF. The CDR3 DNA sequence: TGTGCCAGCAGTCCGGACAGGGGGGGAAACACCATATATTTT.

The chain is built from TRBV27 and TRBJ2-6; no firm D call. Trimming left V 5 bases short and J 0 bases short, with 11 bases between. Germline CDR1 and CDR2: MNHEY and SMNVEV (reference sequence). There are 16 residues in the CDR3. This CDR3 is CASSPLPSSGANVLTF. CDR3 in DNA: TGTGCCAGCAGTCCCCTCCCTAGCTCTGGGGCCAACGTCCTGACTTTC.

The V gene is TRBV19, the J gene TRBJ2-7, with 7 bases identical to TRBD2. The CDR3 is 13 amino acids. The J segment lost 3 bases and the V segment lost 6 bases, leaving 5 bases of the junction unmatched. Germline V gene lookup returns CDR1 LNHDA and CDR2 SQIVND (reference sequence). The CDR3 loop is CASRRSGIYEQYF. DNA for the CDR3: TGTGCCAGTAGGAGGAGCGGGATCTACGAGCAGTACTTC.

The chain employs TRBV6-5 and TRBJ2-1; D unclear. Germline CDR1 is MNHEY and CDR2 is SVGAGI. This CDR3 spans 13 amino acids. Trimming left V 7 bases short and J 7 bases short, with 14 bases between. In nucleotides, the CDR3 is TGTGCCAGCAAGCATCGTTCTGGTAATGAGCAGTTCTTC. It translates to CASKHRSGNEQFF.

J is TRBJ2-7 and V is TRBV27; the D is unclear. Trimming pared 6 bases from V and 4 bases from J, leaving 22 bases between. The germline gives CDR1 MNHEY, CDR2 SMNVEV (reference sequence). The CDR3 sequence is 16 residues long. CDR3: CASSVPGPSGKYEQYF. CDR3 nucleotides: TGTGCCAGCAGCGTACCTGGGCCTTCCGGAAAATACGAGCAGTACTTC.

CDR3 region: CASRPRTEAFF. Here the CDR3 DNA reads TGTGCCAGCAGGCCGCGGACTGAAGCTTTCTTT. The chain links TRBV12-3 or TRBV12-4 to TRBJ1-1; D is uncertain. The V gene lost 6 bases and the J gene lost 5 bases, with 7 bases spanning the gap. This CDR3 has 11 residues.